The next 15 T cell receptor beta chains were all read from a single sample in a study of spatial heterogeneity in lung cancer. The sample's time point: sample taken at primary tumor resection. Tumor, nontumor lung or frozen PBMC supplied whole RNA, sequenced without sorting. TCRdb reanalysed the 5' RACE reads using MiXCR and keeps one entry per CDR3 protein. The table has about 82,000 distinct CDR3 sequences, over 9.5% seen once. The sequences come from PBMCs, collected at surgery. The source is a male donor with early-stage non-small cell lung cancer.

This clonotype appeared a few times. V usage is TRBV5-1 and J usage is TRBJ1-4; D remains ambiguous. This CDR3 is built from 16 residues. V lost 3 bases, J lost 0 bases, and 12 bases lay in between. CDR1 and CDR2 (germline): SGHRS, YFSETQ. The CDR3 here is CASSSSTPATNEKLFF. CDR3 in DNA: TGCGCCAGCAGCTCCTCGACCCCTGCAACTAATGAAAAACTGTTTTTT.

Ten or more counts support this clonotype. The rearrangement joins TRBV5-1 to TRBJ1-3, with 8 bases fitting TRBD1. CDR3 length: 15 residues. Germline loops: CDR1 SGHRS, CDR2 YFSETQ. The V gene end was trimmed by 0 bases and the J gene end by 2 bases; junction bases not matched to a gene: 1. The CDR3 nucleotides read TGCGCCAGCAGCTTGGCACAGGGGGCTGGAAACACCATATATTTT. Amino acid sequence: CASSLAQGAGNTIYF.

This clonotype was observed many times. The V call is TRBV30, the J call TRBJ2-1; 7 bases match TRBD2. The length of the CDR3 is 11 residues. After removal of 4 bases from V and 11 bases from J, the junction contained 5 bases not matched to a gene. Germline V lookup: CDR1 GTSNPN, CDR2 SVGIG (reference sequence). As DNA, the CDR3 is TGTGCCTGGAACACGGGGGGTAAGCAGTTCTTC. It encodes CAWNTGGKQFF.

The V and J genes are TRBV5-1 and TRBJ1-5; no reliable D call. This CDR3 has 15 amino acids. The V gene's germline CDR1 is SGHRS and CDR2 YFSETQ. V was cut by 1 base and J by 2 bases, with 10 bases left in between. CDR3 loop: CASSLNGEGNQPQHF. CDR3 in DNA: TGCGCCAGCAGCTTGAATGGGGAAGGCAATCAGCCCCAGCATTTT.

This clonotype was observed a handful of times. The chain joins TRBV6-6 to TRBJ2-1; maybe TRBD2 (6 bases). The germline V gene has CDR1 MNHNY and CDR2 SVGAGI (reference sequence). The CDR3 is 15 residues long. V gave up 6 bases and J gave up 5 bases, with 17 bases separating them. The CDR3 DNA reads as TGTGCCAGCAGGTTTGGGGGAGGACGTGACAATGAGCAGTTCTTC. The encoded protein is CASRFGGGRDNEQFF.

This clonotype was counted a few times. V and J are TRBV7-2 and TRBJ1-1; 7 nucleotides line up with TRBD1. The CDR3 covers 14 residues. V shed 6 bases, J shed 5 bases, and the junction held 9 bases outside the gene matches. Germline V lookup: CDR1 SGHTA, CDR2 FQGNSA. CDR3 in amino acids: CASSRDRVVTEAFF. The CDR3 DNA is TGTGCCAGCAGTCGAGACAGGGTAGTAACTGAAGCTTTCTTT.

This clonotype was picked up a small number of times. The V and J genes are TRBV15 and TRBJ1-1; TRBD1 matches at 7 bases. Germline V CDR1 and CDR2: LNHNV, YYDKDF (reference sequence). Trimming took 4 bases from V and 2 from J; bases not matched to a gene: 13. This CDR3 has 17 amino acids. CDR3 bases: TGTGCCACCAGCACCAATCCCGGGACAGCTTTTAACACTGAAGCTTTCTTT. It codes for CATSTNPGTAFNTEAFF. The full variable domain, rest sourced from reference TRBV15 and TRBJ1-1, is DAMVIQNPRYQVTQFGKPVTLSCSQTLNHNVMYWYQQKSSQAPKLLFHYYDKDFNNEADTPDNFQSRRPNTSFCFLDIRSPGLGDTAMYLCATSTNPGTAFNTEAFFGQGTRLTVV.

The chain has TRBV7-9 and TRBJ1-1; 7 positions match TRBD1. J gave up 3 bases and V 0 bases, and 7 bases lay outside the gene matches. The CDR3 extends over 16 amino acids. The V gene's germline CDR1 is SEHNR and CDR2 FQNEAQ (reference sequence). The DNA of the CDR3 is TGTGCCAGCAGCTTAGCCTGGACAGGAGAGGACACTGAAGCTTTCTTT. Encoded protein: CASSLAWTGEDTEAFF.

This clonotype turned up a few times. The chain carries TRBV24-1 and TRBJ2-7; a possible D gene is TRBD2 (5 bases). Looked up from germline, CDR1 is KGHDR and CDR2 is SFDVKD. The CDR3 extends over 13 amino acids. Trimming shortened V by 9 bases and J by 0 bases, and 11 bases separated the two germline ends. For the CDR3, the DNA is TGTGCCACCCGGGGTCTCAACTCCTACGAGCAGTACTTC. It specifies CATRGLNSYEQYF.

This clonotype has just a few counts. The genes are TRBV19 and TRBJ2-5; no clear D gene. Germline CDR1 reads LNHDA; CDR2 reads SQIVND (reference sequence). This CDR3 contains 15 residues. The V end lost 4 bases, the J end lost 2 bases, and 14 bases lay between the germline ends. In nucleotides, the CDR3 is TGTGCCAGTAGTACCCATAGAGGACGGCAAGAGACCCAGTACTTC. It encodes CASSTHRGRQETQYF.

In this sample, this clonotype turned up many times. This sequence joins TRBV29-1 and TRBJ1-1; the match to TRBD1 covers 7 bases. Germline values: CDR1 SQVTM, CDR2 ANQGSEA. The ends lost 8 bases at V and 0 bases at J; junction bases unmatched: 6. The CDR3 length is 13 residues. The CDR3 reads CSTRTGMNTEAFF. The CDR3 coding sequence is TGCAGCACCAGGACAGGCATGAACACTGAAGCTTTCTTT.

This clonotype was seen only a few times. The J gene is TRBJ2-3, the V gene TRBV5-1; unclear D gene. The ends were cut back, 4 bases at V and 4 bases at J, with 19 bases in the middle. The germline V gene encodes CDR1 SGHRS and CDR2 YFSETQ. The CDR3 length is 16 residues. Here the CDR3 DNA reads TGCGCCAGCAGCCCCAGCTTAGCCGGGCCCGCAGATACGCAGTATTTT. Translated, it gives CASSPSLAGPADTQYF.

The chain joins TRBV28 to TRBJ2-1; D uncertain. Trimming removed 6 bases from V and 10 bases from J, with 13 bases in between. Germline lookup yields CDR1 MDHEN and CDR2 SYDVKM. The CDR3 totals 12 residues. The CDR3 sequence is CASRRWRTEQFF. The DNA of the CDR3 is TGTGCCAGCAGGAGATGGCGCACGGAGCAGTTCTTC.

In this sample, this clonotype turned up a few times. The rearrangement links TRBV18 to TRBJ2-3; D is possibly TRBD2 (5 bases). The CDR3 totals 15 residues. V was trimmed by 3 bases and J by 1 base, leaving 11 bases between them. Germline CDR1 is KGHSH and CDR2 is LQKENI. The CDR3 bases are TGTGCCAGCTCACCTTCCGGGATGGGCACAGATACGCAGTATTTT. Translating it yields CASSPSGMGTDTQYF.

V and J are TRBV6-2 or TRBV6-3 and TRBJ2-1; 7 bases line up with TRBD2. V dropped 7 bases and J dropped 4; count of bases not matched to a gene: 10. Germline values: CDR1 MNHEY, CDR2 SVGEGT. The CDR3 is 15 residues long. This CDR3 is CASIPGGDLYNEQFF. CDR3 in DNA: TGTGCCAGCATCCCGGGGGGAGATTTATACAATGAGCAGTTCTTC.